These T cell receptor beta chains were read from a single sample in a study of monozygotic twins with cystic fibrosis. Data came from immunoSEQ multiplex PCR; TCRdb stores just in-frame clones and leaves some out. The sample contains 30,000 to 45,000 clones, about 87% of which appear only once. Sequencing was carried out using blood. These receptors all stem from a girl aged 2 to 10 with cystic fibrosis. Both conserved end residues are part of each CDR3. Each record gives: J gene, CDR3 length, clone size, D gene, V gene, CDR3 protein, CDR3 DNA. D genes are given only for firm matches. Clone size, where shown, is once, few, many, or a class for clones that have expanded.

j_call: TRBJ2-5; cdr3_length: 14; clone_size: .; d_call: .; v_call: TRBV10-3; cdr3_aa: CAISELGPWGTQYF; cdr3_nt: TGTGCCATCAGTGAATTGGGCCCCTGGGGGACCCAGTACTTC
j_call: TRBJ1-5; cdr3_length: 15; clone_size: once; d_call: .; v_call: TRBV18; cdr3_aa: CASSPGNSGIQDRHF; cdr3_nt: TGTGCCAGCTCACCAGGCAATTCAGGGATCCAAGACAGGCATTTT
j_call: TRBJ2-3; cdr3_length: 12; clone_size: .; d_call: .; v_call: TRBV29-1; cdr3_aa: CSVEGETDTQYF; cdr3_nt: TGCAGCGTTGAAGGGGAGACAGATACGCAGTATTTT
j_call: TRBJ2-2; cdr3_length: 10; clone_size: .; d_call: .; v_call: TRBV25-1; cdr3_aa: CATNTGELFF; cdr3_nt: TGTGCCACCAACACCGGGGAGCTGTTTTTT
j_call: TRBJ1-6; cdr3_length: 15; clone_size: .; d_call: .; v_call: TRBV7-2; cdr3_aa: CASSPNTSRNSPLHF; cdr3_nt: TGTGCCAGCAGCCCCAATACGAGTCGAAATTCACCCCTCCACTTT
j_call: TRBJ1-6; cdr3_length: 14; clone_size: .; d_call: TRBD1; v_call: TRBV5-1; cdr3_aa: CASSLGQGDSPLHF; cdr3_nt: TGCGCCAGCAGCTTGGGACAGGGGGATTCACCCCTCCACTTT
j_call: TRBJ2-6; cdr3_length: 15; clone_size: .; d_call: .; v_call: TRBV5-4; cdr3_aa: CASRGSQSRANVLTF; cdr3_nt: TGTGCCAGCAGGGGGTCCCAAAGTCGGGCCAACGTCCTGACTTTC
j_call: TRBJ1-4; cdr3_length: 16; clone_size: .; d_call: .; v_call: TRBV4-1; cdr3_aa: CASSQGKWAGDEKLFF; cdr3_nt: TGCGCCAGCAGCCAGGGGAAGTGGGCGGGGGATGAAAAACTGTTTTTT
j_call: TRBJ2-7; cdr3_length: 15; clone_size: .; d_call: TRBD2; v_call: TRBV5-1; cdr3_aa: CASSPGLAGAYEQYF; cdr3_nt: TGCGCCAGCAGCCCAGGGTTAGCGGGGGCCTACGAGCAGTACTTC
j_call: TRBJ1-5; cdr3_length: 13; clone_size: .; d_call: .; v_call: TRBV6-5; cdr3_aa: CASSYGRAQPQHF; cdr3_nt: TGTGCCAGCAGTTATGGTAGGGCTCAGCCCCAGCATTTT
j_call: TRBJ1-1; cdr3_length: 14; clone_size: once; d_call: .; v_call: TRBV19; cdr3_aa: CASSIKPGVTEAFF; cdr3_nt: TGTGCCAGTAGTATCAAGCCGGGAGTGACTGAAGCTTTCTTT
j_call: TRBJ2-7; cdr3_length: 12; clone_size: .; d_call: TRBD2; v_call: TRBV10-2; cdr3_aa: CASGKAGYEQYF; cdr3_nt: TGCGCCAGCGGCAAAGCGGGGTACGAGCAGTACTTC
j_call: TRBJ1-4; cdr3_length: 14; clone_size: .; d_call: .; v_call: TRBV5-1; cdr3_aa: CASSLIGMGEKLFF; cdr3_nt: TGCGCCAGCAGCTTGATAGGGATGGGTGAAAAACTGTTTTTT
j_call: TRBJ1-1; cdr3_length: 12; clone_size: few; d_call: .; v_call: TRBV19; cdr3_aa: CASSILYLRAFF; cdr3_nt: TGTGCCAGTAGTATACTCTACTTGAGAGCTTTCTTT
j_call: TRBJ1-2; cdr3_length: 16; clone_size: .; d_call: .; v_call: TRBV4-1; cdr3_aa: CASSQGWDLTNYGYTF; cdr3_nt: TGCGCCAGCTCCCAGGGTTGGGACCTTACTAACTATGGCTACACCTTC
j_call: TRBJ2-7; cdr3_length: 16; clone_size: .; d_call: TRBD2; v_call: TRBV4-1; cdr3_aa: CASSQASSGGVYEQYF; cdr3_nt: TGCGCCAGCAGCCAAGCCTCAAGCGGGGGGGTTTACGAGCAGTACTTC
j_call: TRBJ2-3; cdr3_length: 20; clone_size: once; d_call: .; v_call: TRBV7-6; cdr3_aa: CASSLPTNERHMTSTDTQYF; cdr3_nt: TGTGCCAGCAGCTTACCCACTAACGAGCGCCACATGACAAGCACAGATACGCAGTATTTT
j_call: TRBJ2-3; cdr3_length: 15; clone_size: .; d_call: TRBD1; v_call: TRBV5-1; cdr3_aa: CASSLPGTGTDTQYF; cdr3_nt: TGCGCCAGCAGCTTGCCCGGGACAGGCACAGATACGCAGTATTTT
j_call: TRBJ2-3; cdr3_length: 14; clone_size: .; d_call: .; v_call: TRBV30; cdr3_aa: CAWRKRLSTDTQYF; cdr3_nt: TGTGCCTGGAGGAAGCGGTTAAGCACAGATACGCAGTATTTT
j_call: TRBJ2-7; cdr3_length: 14; clone_size: .; d_call: .; v_call: TRBV6-6; cdr3_aa: CASSYNVGSYEQYF; cdr3_nt: TGTGCCAGCAGTTACAACGTAGGCTCCTACGAGCAGTACTTC
j_call: TRBJ1-2; cdr3_length: 15; clone_size: .; d_call: .; v_call: TRBV9; cdr3_aa: CASSTRTAALGGYTF; cdr3_nt: TGTGCCAGCAGCACAAGGACAGCTGCTTTGGGGGGCTACACCTTC
j_call: TRBJ1-1; cdr3_length: 13; clone_size: few; d_call: TRBD1; v_call: TRBV5-4; cdr3_aa: CASIYRGGTEAFF; cdr3_nt: TGTGCCAGCATCTACAGGGGAGGCACTGAAGCTTTCTTT
j_call: TRBJ2-1; cdr3_length: 14; clone_size: .; d_call: .; v_call: TRBV4-3; cdr3_aa: CASSQWGGAREQFF; cdr3_nt: TGCGCCAGCAGCCAATGGGGGGGGGCACGGGAGCAGTTCTTC
j_call: TRBJ1-6; cdr3_length: 14; clone_size: few; d_call: .; v_call: TRBV5-5; cdr3_aa: CASSFRGDNSPLHF; cdr3_nt: TGTGCCAGCAGCTTCAGGGGCGATAATTCACCCCTCCACTTT
j_call: TRBJ2-1; cdr3_length: 14; clone_size: .; d_call: .; v_call: TRBV10-3; cdr3_aa: CAIRDGLSYNEQFF; cdr3_nt: TGTGCCATCAGGGACGGACTATCCTACAATGAGCAGTTCTTC
j_call: TRBJ2-7; cdr3_length: 17; clone_size: .; d_call: TRBD2; v_call: TRBV15; cdr3_aa: CATSRVPGLAGTYEQYF; cdr3_nt: TGTGCCACCAGCAGAGTTCCAGGACTAGCGGGGACCTACGAGCAGTACTTC
j_call: TRBJ1-6; cdr3_length: 16; clone_size: few; d_call: TRBD1; v_call: TRBV4-1; cdr3_aa: CASSPTPGQRNSPLHF; cdr3_nt: TGCGCCAGCAGCCCTACACCGGGACAGCGTAATTCACCCCTCCACTTT
j_call: TRBJ2-7; cdr3_length: 11; clone_size: once; d_call: .; v_call: TRBV13; cdr3_aa: CASSLSYEQYF; cdr3_nt: TGTGCCAGCAGCTTAAGTTATGAGCAGTACTTC
j_call: TRBJ1-2; cdr3_length: 10; clone_size: .; d_call: .; v_call: TRBV20-1; cdr3_aa: CSARLTDYTF; cdr3_nt: TGCAGTGCGAGACTCACCGACTACACCTTC
j_call: TRBJ2-7; cdr3_length: 13; clone_size: few; d_call: .; v_call: TRBV5-4; cdr3_aa: CASSLVGNYEQYF; cdr3_nt: TGTGCCAGCAGCTTGGTTGGAAACTACGAGCAGTACTTC
j_call: TRBJ2-2; cdr3_length: 13; clone_size: .; d_call: .; v_call: TRBV25-1; cdr3_aa: CVKGHWNTGELFF; cdr3_nt: TGTGTCAAAGGACATTGGAACACCGGGGAGCTGTTTTTT
j_call: TRBJ1-2; cdr3_length: 14; clone_size: .; d_call: .; v_call: TRBV10-3; cdr3_aa: CAISEGGAGYGYTF; cdr3_nt: TGTGCCATCAGTGAAGGCGGGGCAGGCTATGGCTACACCTTC
j_call: TRBJ1-2; cdr3_length: 15; clone_size: .; d_call: TRBD1; v_call: TRBV6-6; cdr3_aa: CASSYRSGGLYGYTF; cdr3_nt: TGTGCCAGCAGTTATAGGTCAGGGGGCCTCTATGGCTACACCTTC
j_call: TRBJ1-5; cdr3_length: 16; clone_size: .; d_call: .; v_call: TRBV4-3; cdr3_aa: CASSQVWAGGNQPQHF; cdr3_nt: TGCGCCAGCAGCCAAGTTTGGGCAGGGGGCAATCAGCCCCAGCATTTT
j_call: TRBJ1-5; cdr3_length: 15; clone_size: few; d_call: .; v_call: TRBV4-3; cdr3_aa: CASSQDRDTNQPQHF; cdr3_nt: TGCGCCAGCAGCCAAGATCGGGACACAAATCAGCCCCAGCATTTT
j_call: TRBJ1-2; cdr3_length: 13; clone_size: .; d_call: .; v_call: TRBV27; cdr3_aa: CASSFGGFSGYTF; cdr3_nt: TGTGCCAGCAGTTTCGGGGGGTTTAGTGGCTACACCTTC